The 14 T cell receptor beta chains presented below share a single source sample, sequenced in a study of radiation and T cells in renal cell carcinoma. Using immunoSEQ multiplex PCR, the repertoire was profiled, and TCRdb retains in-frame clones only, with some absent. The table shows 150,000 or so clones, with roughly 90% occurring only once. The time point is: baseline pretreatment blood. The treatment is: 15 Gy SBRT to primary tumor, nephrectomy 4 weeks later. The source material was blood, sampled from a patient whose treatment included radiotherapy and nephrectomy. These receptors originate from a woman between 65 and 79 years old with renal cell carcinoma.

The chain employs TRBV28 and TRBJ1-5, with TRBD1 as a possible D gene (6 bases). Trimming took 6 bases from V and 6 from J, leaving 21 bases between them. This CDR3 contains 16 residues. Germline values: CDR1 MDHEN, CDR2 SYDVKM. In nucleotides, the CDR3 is TGTGCCAGCAGGCGGGGTTCAACACAGGGAAGTCAGCCCCAGCATTTT. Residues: CASRRGSTQGSQPQHF.

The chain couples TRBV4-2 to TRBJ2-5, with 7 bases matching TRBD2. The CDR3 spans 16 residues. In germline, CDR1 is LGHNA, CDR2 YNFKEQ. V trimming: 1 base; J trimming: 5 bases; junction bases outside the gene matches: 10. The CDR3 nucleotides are TGTGCCAGCAGCCAAGCCGCAGGAGCGGGGATGGAGACCCAGTACTTC. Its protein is CASSQAAGAGMETQYF.

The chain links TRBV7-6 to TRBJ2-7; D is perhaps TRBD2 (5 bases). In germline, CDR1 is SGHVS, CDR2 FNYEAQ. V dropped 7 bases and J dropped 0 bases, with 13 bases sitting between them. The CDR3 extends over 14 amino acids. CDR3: CASTPGVSSYEQYF. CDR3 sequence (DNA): TGTGCCAGCACCCCCGGGGTAAGCTCCTACGAGCAGTACTTC.

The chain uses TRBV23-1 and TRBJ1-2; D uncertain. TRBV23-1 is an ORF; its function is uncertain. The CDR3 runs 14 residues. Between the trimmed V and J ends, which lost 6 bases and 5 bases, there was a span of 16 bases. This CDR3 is CASSPIFQFYGYTF. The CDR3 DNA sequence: TGCGCCAGCAGCCCAATCTTCCAATTTTATGGCTACACCTTC.

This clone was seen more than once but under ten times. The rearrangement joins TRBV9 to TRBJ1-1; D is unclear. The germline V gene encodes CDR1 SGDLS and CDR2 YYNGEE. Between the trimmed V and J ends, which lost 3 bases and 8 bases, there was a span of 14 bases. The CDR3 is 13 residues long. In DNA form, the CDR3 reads TGTGCCAGCAGCGCCGGTGGGGTCGGGGAAGCTTTCTTT. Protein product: CASSAGGVGEAFF.

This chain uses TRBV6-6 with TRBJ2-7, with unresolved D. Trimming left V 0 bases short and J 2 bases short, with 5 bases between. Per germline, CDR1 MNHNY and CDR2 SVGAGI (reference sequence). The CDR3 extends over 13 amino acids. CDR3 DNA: TGTGCCAGCAGTTACTCCGAAGCCTACGAGCAGTACTTC. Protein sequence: CASSYSEAYEQYF.

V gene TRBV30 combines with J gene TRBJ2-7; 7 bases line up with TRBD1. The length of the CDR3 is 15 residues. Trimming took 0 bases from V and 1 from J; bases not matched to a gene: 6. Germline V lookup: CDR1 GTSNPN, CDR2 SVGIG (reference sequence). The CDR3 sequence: CAWSVQGIRSYEQYF. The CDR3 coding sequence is TGTGCCTGGAGTGTACAGGGGATCAGATCCTACGAGCAGTACTTC.

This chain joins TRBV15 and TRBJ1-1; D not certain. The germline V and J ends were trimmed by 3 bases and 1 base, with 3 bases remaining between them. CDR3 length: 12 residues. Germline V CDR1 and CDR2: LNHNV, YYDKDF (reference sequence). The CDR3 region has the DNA TGTGCCACCAGCAGTGGGAACACTGAAGCTTTCTTT. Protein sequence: CATSSGNTEAFF.

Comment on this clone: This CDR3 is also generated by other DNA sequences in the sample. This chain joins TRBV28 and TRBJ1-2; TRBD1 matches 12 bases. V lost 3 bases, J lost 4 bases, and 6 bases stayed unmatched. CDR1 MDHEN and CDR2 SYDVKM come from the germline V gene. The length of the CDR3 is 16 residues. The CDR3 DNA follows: TGTGCCAGCAGTTTGTGGGGACAGGGGGCCGGCTATGGCTACACCTTC. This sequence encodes CASSLWGQGAGYGYTF.

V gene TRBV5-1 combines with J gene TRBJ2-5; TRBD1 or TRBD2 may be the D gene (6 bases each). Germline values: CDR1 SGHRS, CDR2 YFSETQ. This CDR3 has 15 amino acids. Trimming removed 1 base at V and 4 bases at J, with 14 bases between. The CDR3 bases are TGCGCCAGCAGCTTGATAGGAGGGGGTAGAGAGACCCAGTACTTC. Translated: CASSLIGGGRETQYF.

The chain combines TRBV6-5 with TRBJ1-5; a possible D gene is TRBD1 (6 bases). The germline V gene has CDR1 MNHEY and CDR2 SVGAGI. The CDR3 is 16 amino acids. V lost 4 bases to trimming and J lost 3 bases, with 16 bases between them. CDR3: CASSLSNREINQPQHF. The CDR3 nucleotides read TGTGCCAGCAGTTTGAGTAACAGGGAGATCAATCAGCCCCAGCATTTT.

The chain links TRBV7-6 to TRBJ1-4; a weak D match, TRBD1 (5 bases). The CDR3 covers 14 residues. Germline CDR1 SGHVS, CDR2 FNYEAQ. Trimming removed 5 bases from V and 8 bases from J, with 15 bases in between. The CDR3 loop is CASSPWGGGEKLFF. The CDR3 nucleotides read TGTGCCAGCAGCCCCTGGGGTGGGGGGGAAAAACTGTTTTTT.

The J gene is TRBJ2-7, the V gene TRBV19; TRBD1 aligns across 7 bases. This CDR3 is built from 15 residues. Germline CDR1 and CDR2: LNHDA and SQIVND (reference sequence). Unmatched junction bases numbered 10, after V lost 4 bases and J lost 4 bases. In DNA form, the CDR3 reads TGTGCCAGTAGTAGCTTGGGACAGCCTACTTACGAGCAGTACTTC. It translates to CASSSLGQPTYEQYF. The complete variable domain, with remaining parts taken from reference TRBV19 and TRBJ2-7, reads DGGITQSPKYLFRKEGQNVTLSCEQNLNHDAMYWYRQDPGQGLRLIYYSQIVNDFQKGDIAEGYSVSREKKESFPLTVTSAQKNPTAFYLCASSSLGQPTYEQYFGPGTRLTVT.

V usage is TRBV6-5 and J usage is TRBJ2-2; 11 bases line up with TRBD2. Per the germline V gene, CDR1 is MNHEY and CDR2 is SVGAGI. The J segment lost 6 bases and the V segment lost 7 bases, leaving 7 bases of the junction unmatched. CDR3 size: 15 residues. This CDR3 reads CASKVAGGPAGELFF. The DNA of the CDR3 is TGTGCCAGCAAGGTAGCGGGGGGGCCCGCCGGGGAGCTGTTTTTT.